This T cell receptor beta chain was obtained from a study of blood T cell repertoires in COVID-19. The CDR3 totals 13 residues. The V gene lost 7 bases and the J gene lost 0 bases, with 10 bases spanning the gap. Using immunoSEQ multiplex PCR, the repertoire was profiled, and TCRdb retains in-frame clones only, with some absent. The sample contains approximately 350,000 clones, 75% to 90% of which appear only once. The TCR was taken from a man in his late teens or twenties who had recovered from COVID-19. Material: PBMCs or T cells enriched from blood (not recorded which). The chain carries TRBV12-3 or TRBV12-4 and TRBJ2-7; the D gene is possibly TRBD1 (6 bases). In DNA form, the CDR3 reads TGTGCCAGCAAGCGACAGGCCTCCTACGAGCAGTACTTC. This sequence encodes CASKRQASYEQYF.